Reported below is one TCR beta chain. The target antigen is unknown. This record comes from a study of shared clonotypes between healthy human individuals. Notes on the study in general: Non-shared clonotypes had lower generation probabilities than those shared by all four donors.

Deep was the level at which the assay was run. Measured with immunoSEQ multiplex PCR; TCRdb has only the in-frame clones, and not every one. The profile shows roughly 850,000 clones, approximately 96% of them singletons. Naive CD8 cells lacked CD45RO, underwent positive selection for CCR7 and left out terminally differentiated effector memory CD45RA+ cells. Recent acute infections and vaccinations were absent in the healthy HIV-negative adult donors. Per the germline V gene, CDR1 is SGDLS and CDR2 is YYNGEE. CDR3 length equals 17 residues. J lost 0 bases, V lost 4 bases, and 13 bases had no gene match.

This sequence was found in a man between 25 and 39 years old in good health. The chain is built from TRBV9 and TRBJ2-7, with 7 bases identical to TRBD2. Material: naive CD8+ T cells sorted from blood. CDR3 nucleotides: TGTGCCAGCAGCAATAGAGGGGAGGGACTTAGCTCCTACGAGCAGTACTTC. It is translated as CASSNRGEGLSSYEQYF.